The source of this TCR beta chain is a study of T-cell memory formation after mild COVID-19. Looking at the study overall: The study found TCR clusters largely donor specific. Study-wide findings and caveats: CD4+ contracting clones lay mainly in CM and EM, CD8+ ones in EMRA. Some responding clones appeared in pre-infection memory, suggesting cross-reactive memory joined.

This clonotype was recorded many times. The antigen is undetermined. With constant-segment primers, 5'RACE yielded cDNA libraries of TCR alpha and TCR beta that carried sample barcodes and UMIs. TCRdb itself ran the 5' RACE reads through MiXCR, one entry per CDR3 protein. The top ten hold approximately 3.8% of the sample, which has more than 150,000 distinct CDR3 sequences, around 10% seen once. Sequencing was carried out using PBMCs or a T cell subset sorted from them (not recorded which). The receptor's source is a man between 18 and 35 years old who had mild COVID-19 (a few samples of this study predate the infection). Cell type and time point are not known.

The CDR3 nucleotides are TGTGCCAGCCGGGAACAGGGACGGAACACCGGGGAGCTGTTTTTT. This codes for CASREQGRNTGELFF. This rearrangement joins TRBV16 to TRBJ2-2; D is possibly TRBD1 (6 bases). The CDR3 has 15 residues. The ends were cut back, 8 bases at V and 1 base at J, with 14 bases in the middle. Germline V CDR1 and CDR2: KGHSY, FQNENV.